Shown below are 20 T cell receptor beta chains from a single sample sequenced in a study of vaccination effects on CD4 cells after COVID-19. Using immunoSEQ multiplex PCR, the repertoire was profiled, and TCRdb retains in-frame clones only, with some absent. The sample consists of 20,000 to 30,000 clones, approximately 69% of them appearing once. These receptors have no known antigen. Sequencing was preceded by expansion of antigen-specific CD4+ T cells with viral peptide pools in the ViraFEST assay. Isolating CD4+ T cells followed approximately nine days of culture. The cohort was immunized with two doses of either the BNT162b2 or mRNA-1273 vaccine. Sequencing was performed on CD4+ T cells from PBMCs cultured with SARS-CoV-2 spike peptides, taken after COVID-19 vaccination. Every receptor here comes from a human donor who received a COVID-19 vaccine.

This clone showed up just a few times. The rearrangement uses TRBV9 and TRBJ2-1; 8 positions agree with TRBD2. The J segment lost 3 bases and the V segment lost 0 bases, leaving 2 bases of the junction unmatched. Germline V gene sequence: CDR1 SGDLS, CDR2 YYNGEE. The CDR3 sequence is 15 residues long. This CDR3 is CASSVAGGLYNEQFF. The CDR3 region has the DNA TGTGCCAGCAGCGTAGCGGGGGGGCTCTACAATGAGCAGTTCTTC.

This chain joins TRBV15 and TRBJ2-7, with D perhaps matching TRBD2 (7 bases). The CDR3 contains 14 residues. V lost 1 base and J 3 bases, leaving 10 bases between the germline ends. CDR1 and CDR2 from the germline V gene are LNHNV and YYDKDF (reference sequence). The DNA of the CDR3 is TGTGCCACCAGCAGAGGAGGGGGGGACTACGAGCAGTACTTC. Residues: CATSRGGGDYEQYF.

The chain combines TRBV18 with TRBJ2-7; weak D call: TRBD2 (6 bases). This CDR3 contains 12 residues. CDR1 KGHSH and CDR2 LQKENI come from the germline V gene. V was shortened by 6 bases and J by 7 bases, with 13 bases between the two germline ends. Here the CDR3 reads CASSGAAGEQYF. The CDR3, as DNA: TGTGCCAGCTCCGGGGCTGCGGGGGAGCAGTACTTC.

The genes are TRBV7-9 and TRBJ2-4; TRBD1 aligns across 7 bases. Germline CDR1 is SEHNR and CDR2 is FQNEAQ (reference sequence). The CDR3 length is 12 residues. V shed 4 bases and J 9 bases; nucleotides not matched to a gene: 3. CDR3 DNA: TGTGCCAGCAGCTGGACAGGCAGCATTCAGTACTTC. Translation gives CASSWTGSIQYF. Combining the CDR3 with reference TRBV7-9 and TRBJ2-4 gives the whole variable domain DTGVSQNPRHKITKRGQNVTFRCDPISEHNRLYWYRQTLGQGPEFLTYFQNEAQLEKSRLLSDRFSAERPKGSFSTLEIQRTEQGDSAMYLCASSWTGSIQYFGAGTRLSVL.

The rearrangement uses TRBV29-1 and TRBJ2-2; 12 positions agree with TRBD2. The CDR3 length is 15 residues. The trim removed 6 bases at V and 6 bases at J, leaving 8 bases unmatched. Germline CDR1 is SQVTM and CDR2 is ANQGSEA. The CDR3 nucleotides are TGCAGCGTCACTCGGGCTAGCGGGGGGGCCGGGGAGCTGTTTTTT. Amino acids: CSVTRASGGAGELFF.

This chain joins TRBV18 and TRBJ1-1; tentative D call: TRBD1 (5 bases). CDR3 length equals 16 residues. Germline values: CDR1 KGHSH, CDR2 LQKENI. The ends were cut back, 3 bases at V and 0 bases at J, with 14 bases in the middle. This CDR3 is CASSPITGTVNTEAFF. The CDR3 DNA follows: TGTGCCAGCTCACCCATTACCGGGACGGTGAACACTGAAGCTTTCTTT.

The gene calls are TRBV2 and TRBJ2-3; no definite D call. The germline V gene has CDR1 SNHLY and CDR2 FYNNEI. This CDR3 has 12 residues. Trimming took off 6 bases at V and 1 base at J, with 5 bases between the two ends. The CDR3 spells CASRSGTDTQYF. DNA of the CDR3: TGTGCCAGCAGGAGTGGCACAGATACGCAGTATTTT. Complete variable domain (other parts from reference TRBV2 and TRBJ2-3): EPEVTQTPSHQVTQMGQEVILRCVPISNHLYFYWYRQILGQKVEFLVSFYNNEISEKSEIFDDQFSVERPDGSNFTLKIRSTKLEDSAMYFCASRSGTDTQYFGPGTRLTVL.

On this clone itself: This CDR3 is also generated by other DNA sequences in the sample. The CDR3 region is CASSYSGGYEQFF. CDR3 in DNA: TGTGCCAGCAGTTATAGCGGGGGCTATGAGCAGTTCTTC. The chain couples TRBV6-5 to TRBJ2-1, with 9 positions matching TRBD2. The CDR3 is 13 amino acids. Germline CDR1 reads MNHEY; CDR2 reads SVGAGI. The junction had 2 bases not matched to a gene; V was cut back by 3 bases and J by 8 bases.

The chain links TRBV5-5 to TRBJ1-5; no clear D gene. V was shortened by 0 bases and J by 3 bases, with 10 bases between the two germline ends. The CDR3 has 15 residues. Germline V gene lookup returns CDR1 SGHKS and CDR2 YYEKEE (reference sequence). The CDR3 reads CASSLATTLNQPQHF. The DNA for the CDR3 is TGTGCCAGCAGCTTGGCGACAACCCTCAATCAGCCCCAGCATTTT.

The rearrangement joins TRBV2 to TRBJ2-2, with D possibly matching TRBD1 (5 bases). The CDR3 consists of 14 residues. From germline, CDR1 is SNHLY and CDR2 FYNNEI. V lost 5 bases to trimming and J lost 6 bases, with 13 bases between them. CDR3 amino acids: CASSNGRAPGELFF. CDR3 nucleotide sequence: TGTGCCAGCAGTAATGGCAGGGCACCCGGGGAGCTGTTTTTT. The full variable domain, with the rest looked up from reference TRBV2 and TRBJ2-2, is EPEVTQTPSHQVTQMGQEVILRCVPISNHLYFYWYRQILGQKVEFLVSFYNNEISEKSEIFDDQFSVERPDGSNFTLKIRSTKLEDSAMYFCASSNGRAPGELFFGEGSRLTVL.

J is TRBJ2-7 and V is TRBV18; D perhaps matches TRBD1 (5 bases). Germline V lookup: CDR1 KGHSH, CDR2 LQKENI. CDR3 length: 14 residues. Trimming pared 3 bases from V and 3 bases from J, leaving 12 bases between. The CDR3 DNA follows: TGTGCCAGCTCACCGACAGACCGTAACTACGAGCAGTACTTC. Protein: CASSPTDRNYEQYF. Supplemented by reference TRBV18 and TRBJ2-7, the full variable domain reads NAGVMQNPRHLVRRRGQEARLRCSPMKGHSHVYWYRQLPEEGLKFMVYLQKENIIDESGMPKERFSAEFPKEGPSILRIQQVVRGDSAAYFCASSPTDRNYEQYFGPGTRLTVT.

The rearrangement links TRBV13 to TRBJ2-3; 9 bases match TRBD2. The trim removed 7 bases at V and 0 bases at J, leaving 14 bases unmatched. The CDR3 runs to 18 residues. Germline CDR1 is PRHDT and CDR2 is FYEKMQ (reference sequence). The CDR3 DNA follows: TGTGCCAGCACCCTGAAAGGGTTGACTAGCGGTAGCACAGATACGCAGTATTTT. Translated, it gives CASTLKGLTSGSTDTQYF.

The chain joins TRBV5-1 to TRBJ1-2, with 7 nucleotides matching TRBD1. After removal of 0 bases from V and 4 bases from J, the junction contained 6 bases not matched to a gene. This CDR3 is 15 amino acids long. CDR1 SGHRS and CDR2 YFSETQ come from the germline V gene. The CDR3 sequence is CASSLAAGGSYGYTF. The CDR3, as DNA: TGCGCCAGCAGCTTGGCGGCAGGGGGGAGCTATGGCTACACCTTC.

DNA for the CDR3: TGTGCCTGGACAGATCGCGGACTTAGCAATCAGCCCCAGCATTTT. Translating gives CAWTDRGLSNQPQHF. V gene TRBV30 combines with J gene TRBJ1-5, with D unresolved. The V end lost 4 bases, the J end lost 0 bases, and 13 bases lay between the germline ends. The germline V gene encodes CDR1 GTSNPN and CDR2 SVGIG (reference sequence). CDR3 length: 15 amino acids.

The chain employs TRBV3-1 (or the pseudogene TRBV3-2) and TRBJ2-7; D perhaps matches TRBD2 (5 bases). This CDR3 has 12 amino acids. The germline V gene has CDR1 LGHDT and CDR2 YNNKEL (reference sequence). V lost 6 bases and J 3 bases, leaving 9 bases between the germline ends. The CDR3 DNA reads TGTGCCAGCAGTCTGAGGGTCTACGAGCAGTACTTC. It translates to CASSLRVYEQYF.

The CDR3: CASRSSYGYTF. Here the CDR3 DNA reads TGTGCCAGCAGATCGAGTTATGGCTACACCTTC. The chain couples TRBV12-3 or TRBV12-4 to TRBJ1-2, with no clear D. The CDR3 is 11 residues long. With 6 bases removed from V and 5 bases from J, the gap between germline ends came to 7 bases.

The rearrangement links TRBV29-1 to TRBJ1-4; no clear D. The germline V gene has CDR1 SQVTM and CDR2 ANQGSEA. The CDR3 has 13 residues. V was trimmed by 6 bases and J by 7 bases, leaving 15 bases between them. CDR3 sequence reads: CSVESVPVEKLFF. In DNA form, the CDR3 reads TGCAGCGTCGAATCCGTGCCGGTTGAAAAACTGTTTTTT.

This rearrangement joins TRBV5-1 to TRBJ2-1, with 9 bases lining up with TRBD2. Trimming took 0 bases from V and 2 from J; bases not matched to a gene: 3. Germline-derived CDR1 and CDR2 are SGHRS and YFSETQ. This CDR3 spans 16 amino acids. CDR3 loop: CASSLGGGGAYNEQFF. The CDR3 nucleotides read TGCGCCAGCAGCTTGGGTGGCGGGGGGGCCTACAATGAGCAGTTCTTC. Full variable domain (outside the CDR3, taken from reference TRBV5-1 and TRBJ2-1): KAGVTQTPRYLIKTRGQQVTLSCSPISGHRSVSWYQQTPGQGLQFLFEYFSETQRNKGNFPGRFSGRQFSNSRSEMNVSTLELGDSALYLCASSLGGGGAYNEQFFGPGTRLTVL.

The V gene is TRBV7-9, the J gene TRBJ2-3; 8 bases align to TRBD2. Per germline, CDR1 SEHNR and CDR2 FQNEAQ (reference sequence). The V segment lost 1 base and the J segment 8 bases; nucleotides outside the gene matches: 11. This CDR3 is 16 amino acids long. CDR3 region: CASSLGRGDPAVTQYF. The CDR3 DNA sequence: TGTGCCAGCAGCTTAGGGCGGGGGGACCCCGCAGTTACGCAGTATTTT.

The gene calls are TRBV20-1 and TRBJ1-2; D remains ambiguous. With 3 bases removed from V and 0 bases from J, the gap between germline ends came to 17 bases. Germline loops: CDR1 DFQATT, CDR2 SNEGSKA (reference sequence). CDR3 length equals 16 residues. This CDR3 is CSASVDGLPSNYGYTF. Here the CDR3 DNA reads TGCAGTGCTAGTGTAGACGGATTACCCTCTAACTATGGCTACACCTTC.